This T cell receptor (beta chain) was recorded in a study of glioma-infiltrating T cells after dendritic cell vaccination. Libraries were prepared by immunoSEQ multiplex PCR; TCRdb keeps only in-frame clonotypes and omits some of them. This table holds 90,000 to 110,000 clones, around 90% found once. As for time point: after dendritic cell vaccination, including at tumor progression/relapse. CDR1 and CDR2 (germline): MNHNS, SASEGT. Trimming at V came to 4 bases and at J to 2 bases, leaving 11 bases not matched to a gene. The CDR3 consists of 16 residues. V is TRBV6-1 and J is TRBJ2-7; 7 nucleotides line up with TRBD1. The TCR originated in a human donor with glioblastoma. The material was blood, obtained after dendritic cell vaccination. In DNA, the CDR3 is TGTGCCAGCAGTGGGATGACAGGGAAAGTCCCCTACGAGCAGTACTTC. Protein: CASSGMTGKVPYEQYF.